Each of the 21 T cell receptor beta chains below was sequenced from the same sample in a study of T cells in Graves' hyperthyroidism and ophthalmopathy. Researchers took RNA transcripts and amplified the TCR beta CDR3 regions from them. When the TCR CDR3 underwent first-round RT-PCR, the HTBI primer set was used. TCRdb re-called the multiplex PCR reads through MiXCR, storing one row per CDR3 protein. In the table there are about 350,000 distinct CDR3 sequences, 14% of which are singletons. Sequencing used blood. The receptors stem from a woman aged 25-40 years with Graves' hyperthyroidism.

In its sample, this clonotype was seen a few times. CDR3 in DNA: TGTGCCAGTAGTATAGGTATTAGCAATCAGCCCCAGCATTTT. Its translation: CASSIGISNQPQHF. The chain recombines TRBV19 with TRBJ1-5; D unclear. The CDR3 extends over 14 amino acids. The V and J ends lost 1 base and 0 bases respectively, with 4 bases between them. Germline V lookup: CDR1 LNHDA, CDR2 SQIVND (reference sequence). The full variable domain, its missing parts supplied by reference TRBV19 and TRBJ1-5, is DGGITQSPKYLFRKEGQNVTLSCEQNLNHDAMYWYRQDPGQGLRLIYYSQIVNDFQKGDIAEGYSVSREKKESFPLTVTSAQKNPTAFYLCASSIGISNQPQHFGDGTRLSIL.

This clonotype has a count of ten or more. The V gene is TRBV15, the J gene TRBJ2-3, with D possibly being TRBD2 (5 bases). The CDR3 length is 15 residues. V lost 1 base, J lost 5 bases, and 13 bases lay in between. Germline CDR1 reads LNHNV; CDR2 reads YYDKDF (reference sequence). The CDR3 DNA reads TGTGCCACCAGCAGAGCTCGGGGAGATAGAGATACGCAGTATTTT. Protein product: CATSRARGDRDTQYF.

This clonotype was counted many times. This sequence joins TRBV28 and TRBJ2-5; 8 positions agree with TRBD1. The J segment lost 3 bases and the V segment lost 6 bases, leaving 12 bases of the junction unmatched. This CDR3 has 16 amino acids. Germline CDR1 is MDHEN and CDR2 is SYDVKM. CDR3 protein: CASRPPWGQDEETQYF. The CDR3 bases are TGTGCCAGCAGGCCACCTTGGGGACAGGACGAAGAGACCCAGTACTTC.

In this sample, this clonotype turned up a few times. This sequence joins TRBV2 and TRBJ2-7, with 11 bases lining up with TRBD2. This CDR3 spans 14 amino acids. The junction had 7 bases not matched to a gene; V was cut back by 6 bases and J by 6 bases. Germline CDR1 is SNHLY and CDR2 is FYNNEI. Here the CDR3 reads CASRTGTSGIEQYF. In DNA form, the CDR3 reads TGTGCCAGCAGAACCGGGACTAGCGGTATCGAGCAGTACTTC.

This clonotype has ten or more counts. This chain uses TRBV28 with TRBJ2-3; D ambiguous. The CDR3 is 12 amino acids. V was cut by 5 bases and J by 2 bases, with 5 bases left in between. Germline loops: CDR1 MDHEN, CDR2 SYDVKM. CDR3 in amino acids: CASSPATDTQYF. CDR3 nucleotide sequence: TGTGCCAGCAGTCCCGCCACAGATACGCAGTATTTT.

This clonotype was recorded at least ten times. The J gene is TRBJ2-1, the V gene TRBV28, with 12 nucleotides matching TRBD2. V was clipped by 5 bases and J by 6 bases; unmatched bases: 5. Germline values: CDR1 MDHEN, CDR2 SYDVKM. CDR3 length: 15 amino acids. The CDR3 DNA reads as TGTGCCAGCAGTCAGACTAGCGGGAGTGGCAATGAGCAGTTCTTC. This translates into CASSQTSGSGNEQFF.

This clonotype came up many times. The chain carries TRBV29-1 and TRBJ2-3, with 11 bases matching TRBD2. Germline loops: CDR1 SQVTM, CDR2 ANQGSEA. J gave up 4 bases and V 5 bases, and 5 bases lay outside the gene matches. The CDR3 has 14 amino acids. CDR3 coding DNA: TGCAGCGTTCCCCCGGGACTAGCGGCAGATACGCAGTATTTT. It yields the protein CSVPPGLAADTQYF.

Many counts were recorded for this clonotype. V gene TRBV28 combines with J gene TRBJ1-4; D unclear. The germline CDR1 and CDR2 sequences are MDHEN and SYDVKM. This CDR3 spans 13 amino acids. V lost 7 bases to trimming and J lost 0 bases, with 6 bases between them. The CDR3 loop is CASKSPTNEKLFF. The CDR3 DNA sequence: TGTGCCAGCAAAAGCCCAACTAATGAAAAACTGTTTTTT.

V is TRBV6-2 or TRBV6-3 and J is TRBJ2-1; 8 bases agree with TRBD2. Trimming cost V 4 bases and J 4 bases; bases outside gene matches: 3. The CDR3 spans 14 residues. Germline CDR1 is MNHEY and CDR2 is SVGEGT. CDR3 nucleotide sequence: TGTGCCAGCAGTTCAGCGGGAGTTTACAATGAGCAGTTCTTC. Its translation: CASSSAGVYNEQFF.

This clonotype was recorded at least ten times. This chain connects TRBV5-1 to TRBJ1-2, with D perhaps TRBD1 (5 bases). V gave up 4 bases and J gave up 3 bases, with 13 bases separating them. The CDR3 runs 14 residues. Germline CDR1 is SGHRS and CDR2 is YFSETQ. CDR3 sequence: CASSPQGNDYGYTF. In DNA form, the CDR3 reads TGCGCCAGCAGCCCCCAGGGAAACGACTATGGCTACACCTTC.

This clonotype occurred many times. The chain links TRBV2 to TRBJ2-2, with 9 bases identical to TRBD2. Looked up from germline, CDR1 is SNHLY and CDR2 is FYNNEI. Trimming cost V 3 bases and J 7 bases; bases outside gene matches: 6. This CDR3 contains 15 residues. The CDR3 DNA reads TGTGCCAGCAGTGAGCGGACTAGCGCGGTCGGGGAGCTGTTTTTT. This sequence encodes CASSERTSAVGELFF. Supplemented by reference TRBV2 and TRBJ2-2, the full variable domain reads EPEVTQTPSHQVTQMGQEVILRCVPISNHLYFYWYRQILGQKVEFLVSFYNNEISEKSEIFDDQFSVERPDGSNFTLKIRSTKLEDSAMYFCASSERTSAVGELFFGEGSRLTVL.

This clonotype was seen ten or more times. The chain uses TRBV6-1 and TRBJ2-1, with TRBD1 identical over 8 bases. This CDR3 spans 13 amino acids. J gave up 7 bases and V 6 bases, and 5 bases lay outside the gene matches. Per the germline V gene, CDR1 is MNHNS and CDR2 is SASEGT. The CDR3 DNA sequence: TGTGCCAGCAGGTTCCAGGGGGCGAATGAGCAGTTCTTC. Translating gives CASRFQGANEQFF.

The sample holds many counts of this clonotype. The V call is TRBV5-1, the J call TRBJ2-7; D gene unclear. The CDR3 loop spans 13 amino acids. The V gene lost 0 bases and the J gene lost 6 bases, with 10 bases spanning the gap. Germline values: CDR1 SGHRS, CDR2 YFSETQ. The CDR3 here is CASSLGSSVEQYF. The CDR3 nucleotides are TGCGCCAGCAGCTTGGGGTCCTCTGTCGAGCAGTACTTC.

This clonotype was counted between two and nine times. The CDR3 DNA is TGCAGTGCTAGACTAGCGGATGGCACAGATACGCAGTATTTT. Amino acids: CSARLADGTDTQYF. The chain is built from TRBV20-1 and TRBJ2-3; TRBD2 agrees at 7 bases. This CDR3 comprises 14 residues. The V and J ends lost 2 bases and 1 base, in that order; junction bases with no gene match: 3. Germline lookup yields CDR1 DFQATT and CDR2 SNEGSKA (reference sequence).

The chain uses TRBV6-7 and TRBJ1-2, with a weak D call TRBD1 (6 bases). TRBV6-7 qualifies as an ORF whose function is uncertain. CDR3 length equals 15 residues. Trimming took off 5 bases at V and 4 bases at J, with 17 bases between the two ends. The CDR3 sequence is CASSAYDRWSYGYTF. The CDR3 bases are TGTGCCAGCAGTGCTTACGACAGGTGGAGCTATGGCTACACCTTC.

This clonotype was recorded many times. CDR3 DNA sequence: TGTGCCAGCAGCTTAGATTGGACTAGCGGCGAGCAGTACTTC. Encoded protein: CASSLDWTSGEQYF. This chain joins TRBV7-2 and TRBJ2-7, with TRBD2 matching over 10 bases. The CDR3 covers 14 residues. The V gene's germline CDR1 is SGHTA and CDR2 FQGNSA. V shed 1 base, J shed 6 bases, and the junction held 3 bases outside the gene matches.

This clonotype was detected many times. V and J are TRBV6-1 and TRBJ2-5, with D perhaps TRBD2 (5 bases). The length of the CDR3 is 17 residues. Trimming stripped 7 bases from V and 2 bases from J, with 23 bases between. Germline lookup yields CDR1 MNHNS and CDR2 SASEGT. CDR3 DNA sequence: TGTGCCAGCACCGCCGACGGAGGAAGGCGGTCACAAGAGACCCAGTACTTC. Protein product: CASTADGGRRSQETQYF.

J is TRBJ2-1 and V is TRBV19; D ambiguous. Germline lookup yields CDR1 LNHDA and CDR2 SQIVND (reference sequence). V lost 3 bases, J lost 0 bases, and 3 bases lay in between. The CDR3 sequence is 13 residues long. CDR3 residues: CASSINSYNEQFF. The CDR3 DNA is TGTGCCAGTAGTATTAACTCCTACAATGAGCAGTTCTTC.

In the case of this clonotype: Given a much more abundant clone one base away, this may be a read error. The V call is TRBV24-1, the J call TRBJ1-1; no clear D. Germline V lookup: CDR1 KGHDR, CDR2 SFDVKD. This CDR3 is 11 amino acids long. The V gene lost 6 bases and the J gene lost 2 bases, with 3 bases spanning the gap. This CDR3 reads CATSSNTEAFF. The CDR3 DNA sequence: TGTGCCACCAGTTCAAACACTGAAGCTTTCTTT.

This clonotype was picked up many times. This rearrangement joins TRBV24-1 to TRBJ2-4, with D perhaps TRBD1 (5 bases). There are 16 residues in the CDR3. Trimming removed 3 bases from V and 0 bases from J, with 11 bases in between. Germline lookup yields CDR1 KGHDR and CDR2 SFDVKD. CDR3 region: CATSDGAGIAKNIQYF. CDR3 coding DNA: TGTGCCACCAGTGATGGGGCAGGAATAGCCAAAAACATTCAGTACTTC.

This clonotype was counted at least ten times. The chain links TRBV11-2 to TRBJ2-5, with 11 bases matching TRBD1. The CDR3 is made up of 14 amino acids. With 8 bases clipped from V and 5 bases from J, the junction kept 7 bases outside the gene matches. Germline loops: CDR1 SGHAT, CDR2 FQNNGV. CDR3 coding DNA: TGTGCCAGCCGGGACAGGGGGTGGCGGGAGACCCAGTACTTC. Protein: CASRDRGWRETQYF.